This T cell receptor beta chain is drawn from a study of cytomegalovirus exposure and HLA in healthy donors. J was trimmed by 5 bases and V by 0 bases; bases with no gene match: 6. The CDR3 consists of 16 residues. Germline lookup yields CDR1 SGHAT and CDR2 FQNNGV. Both 60 Vbeta primers and 13 Jbeta primers went into the PCR. Here immunoSEQ multiplex PCR was the method, and the copy in TCRdb shows in-frame clones only, minus some. The repertoire holds about 160,000 clones, with about 80% as singletons. This clonotype was obtained from a man aged 25 to 40 in good health and CMV-seronegative. Sequencing was done on a sample of PBMCs. The genes are TRBV11-2 and TRBJ2-3; TRBD2 matches at 9 bases. CDR3 bases: TGTGCCAGCAGCTTAGATCGGGCGGGGGGGCAAGATACGCAGTATTTT. As protein: CASSLDRAGGQDTQYF.